This T cell receptor (beta chain) was recorded in a study of blood T cell repertoires in COVID-19. This table comes from immunoSEQ multiplex PCR, and its TCRdb copy is limited to in-frame clones, with some not included. The sample holds a few hundred thousand clones; around 89% are singletons and the top ten take around 13%. This CDR3 is 12 amino acids long. CDR1 MNHEY and CDR2 SVGAGI come from the germline V gene. V lost 6 bases to trimming and J lost 9 bases; unmatched junction nucleotides: 6. The receptor was derived from a woman between 45 and 60 years old with COVID-19, enrolled during active disease. The V call is TRBV6-5, the J call TRBJ2-3; 7 nucleotides match TRBD2. Material for sequencing was peripheral blood. The CDR3 DNA follows: TGTGCCAGCAGGCGCGGACTAGAGACGCAGTATTTT. Protein: CASRRGLETQYF.